This TCR beta chain emerged from a study of T cells after yellow fever vaccination. V was pared by 2 bases and J by 0 bases, with 1 base between. Germline V lookup: CDR1 ENHRY, CDR2 SYGVKD. CDR3 size: 12 residues. MiXCR was run by TCRdb on the 5' RACE reads, yielding one entry per CDR3 protein. The table has roughly 500,000 distinct CDR3 sequences, approximately 21% seen once. Findings and limits, study-wide: Some clonotypes, a small share, were shared between CD4 and CD8 compartments.

This clonotype was counted between two and nine times. Its antigen is unidentified. The sample was PBMCs, taken 15 days after the yellow fever booster vaccination. This sequence was found in a man aged 25-45 years who received the YFV17D yellow fever vaccine. The rearrangement links TRBV10-3 to TRBJ1-1; D is uncertain. As DNA, the CDR3 is TGTGCCATCAGTGAGGTGAACACTGAAGCTTTCTTT. Translation: CAISEVNTEAFF.